This TCR beta chain was captured by sequencing in a study of OX40 agonist ivuxolimab in advanced cancers. Concerning the study at large: The costimulatory receptor OX40 (CD134) was targeted by ivuxolimab, a fully human IgG2 agonistic monoclonal antibody. Intravenous ivuxolimab was administered to patients every 2 weeks at six dose levels: 0.01, 0.1, 0.3, 1.5, 3 and 10 mg/kg. Among the 52 dose-escalation patients, around 19 had hepatocellular carcinoma, around 15 melanoma, 9 renal cell carcinoma and 9 head and neck cancer. The dose-escalation cohort was roughly 80% male with a mean age of about 54 years, ranging from roughly 23 to 85. Patients were allowed to have had prior anti-PD-1, anti-PD-L1 or anti-CTLA-4 therapy, and approximately 40% of the dose-escalation patients had previously received checkpoint inhibitors. Partial responses occurred in three dose-escalation patients: two with cutaneous melanoma and one with hepatocellular carcinoma. The purpose of peripheral TCRbeta sequencing was to test whether ivuxolimab changed TCR sequence diversity and led to clonal T-cell expansion. The paper describes the monotherapy dose-escalation part (N of about 50 patients) of the phase I trial of ivuxolimab. Results and caveats for the whole study, not just this receptor: The antigen specificity of the peripheral T cells that underwent clonal expansion was not determined. Partial responders in the 0.1-3.0 mg/kg groups had among the lowest normalized peripheral clonal expansion, especially among CD8+ T cells. After ivuxolimab, expanded clones were on average more numerous among CD8+ T cells than among CD4+ T cells. Low levels of normalized T-cell clonal expansion were also seen in some patients who did not respond. Clonal expansion of both CD4+ and CD8+ blood T cells was observed from baseline to week 6 at doses 0.1 to 3.0 mg/kg.

To sequence the TCRbeta CDR3 region, genomic DNA was isolated from the sorted cells. The immunoSEQ Assay was used to sequence the TCRbeta CDR3 regions. In its TCRdb copy, this immuneACCESS table keeps in-frame sequences only and misses some clones. Where compared with another copy, unresolved V genes explain less than half of these, and the others have no known cause. For this sample there are 73,000 or so clones; roughly 80% appear just once. The ten largest clones capture roughly 0.4% of the sample. The trial excluded patients who had a history of autoimmune disease or were on systemic immunosuppression. Peripheral blood for TCR sequencing was collected from all dose cohorts at baseline, on cycle 4 day 1, and on cycle 7 day 1. Samples were obtained from an open-label, multicenter, first-in-human phase I dose-escalation trial of ivuxolimab. Adults with locally advanced or metastatic head and neck squamous cell, hepatocellular, melanoma or renal cell carcinoma were enrolled in the trial. Before TCR sequencing, CD4+ T cells and CD8+ T cells from peripheral blood were sorted into separate populations.

Concerning this clone: Its recognized antigen is unknown. No quality values exist for individual bases; no much larger clone is one base distant.

The CDR3 runs 14 amino acids, cysteine and phenylalanine included. CDR3 DNA is the only sequence kept; it has 42 bases, read in frame from the first base. Relative to germline, V is 2 bases shorter and J is 3 bases shorter, with 9 bases between their ends. The CDR1 and CDR2 encoded by the germline V gene are SGHRS and YFSETQ. Material: CD4+ or CD8+ T cells sorted from blood, obtained in a trial of the OX40 agonist ivuxolimab. The clonotype comes from an adult with an advanced solid tumor such as melanoma, head and neck, liver or kidney cancer. The receptor chain draws on TRBV5-1 and TRBJ2-1; confidence is insufficient to name the D gene. Read as DNA, the sequence is TGCGCCAGCAGCTTAGTGGATAGCTACAATGAGCAGTTCTTC. It translates to CASSLVDSYNEQFF.